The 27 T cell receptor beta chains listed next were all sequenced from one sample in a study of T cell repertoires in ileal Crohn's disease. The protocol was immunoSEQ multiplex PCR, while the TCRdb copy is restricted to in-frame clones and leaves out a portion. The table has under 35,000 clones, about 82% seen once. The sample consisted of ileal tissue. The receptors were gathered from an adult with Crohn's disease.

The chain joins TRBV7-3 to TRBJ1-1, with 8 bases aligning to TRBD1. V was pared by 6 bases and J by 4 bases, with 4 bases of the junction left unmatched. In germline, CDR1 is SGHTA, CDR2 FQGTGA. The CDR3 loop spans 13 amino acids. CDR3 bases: TGTGCCAGCAGTACAGGGGGAGGCACTGAAGCTTTCTTT. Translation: CASSTGGGTEAFF.

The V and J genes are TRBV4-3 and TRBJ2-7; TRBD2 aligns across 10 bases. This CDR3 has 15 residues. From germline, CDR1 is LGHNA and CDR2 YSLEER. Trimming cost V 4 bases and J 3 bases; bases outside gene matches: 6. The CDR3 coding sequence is TGCGCCAGCAGCCTCTTATTAGCGGGGGGCTACGAGCAGTACTTC. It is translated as CASSLLLAGGYEQYF.

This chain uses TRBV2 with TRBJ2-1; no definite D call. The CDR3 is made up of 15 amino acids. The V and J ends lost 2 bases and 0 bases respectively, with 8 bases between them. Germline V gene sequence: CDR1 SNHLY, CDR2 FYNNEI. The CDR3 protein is CASSETVSSYNEQFF. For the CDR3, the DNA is TGTGCCAGCAGTGAAACCGTCAGCTCCTACAATGAGCAGTTCTTC.

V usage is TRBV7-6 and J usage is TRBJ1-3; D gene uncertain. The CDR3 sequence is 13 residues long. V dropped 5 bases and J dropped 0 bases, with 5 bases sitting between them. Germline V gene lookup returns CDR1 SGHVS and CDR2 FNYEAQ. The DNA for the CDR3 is TGTGCCAGCAGCCCCAACTCTGGAAACACCATATATTTT. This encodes CASSPNSGNTIYF.

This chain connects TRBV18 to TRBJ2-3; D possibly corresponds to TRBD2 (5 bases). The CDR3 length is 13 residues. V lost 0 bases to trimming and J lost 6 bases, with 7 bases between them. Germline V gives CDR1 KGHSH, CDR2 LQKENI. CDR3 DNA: TGTGCCAGCTCACCACCCGGGGAGGATACGCAGTATTTT. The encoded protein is CASSPPGEDTQYF.

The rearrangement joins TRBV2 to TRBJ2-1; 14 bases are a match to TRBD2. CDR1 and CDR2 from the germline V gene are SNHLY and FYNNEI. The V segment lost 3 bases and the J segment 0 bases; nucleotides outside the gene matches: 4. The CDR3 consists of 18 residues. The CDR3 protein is CASSDFGLAGGSYNEQFF. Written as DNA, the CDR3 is TGTGCCAGCAGTGACTTTGGACTAGCGGGGGGCTCCTACAATGAGCAGTTCTTC.

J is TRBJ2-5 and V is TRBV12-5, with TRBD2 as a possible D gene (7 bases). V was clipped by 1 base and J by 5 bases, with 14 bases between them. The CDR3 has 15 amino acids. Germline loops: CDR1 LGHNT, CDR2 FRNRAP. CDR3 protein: CASGLGGGGTETQYF. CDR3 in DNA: TGTGCTAGTGGTTTGGGGGGGGGCGGGACCGAGACCCAGTACTTC.

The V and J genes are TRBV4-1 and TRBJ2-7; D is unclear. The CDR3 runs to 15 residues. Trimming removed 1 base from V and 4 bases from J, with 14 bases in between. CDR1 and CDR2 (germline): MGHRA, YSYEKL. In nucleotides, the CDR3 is TGCGCCAGCAGCCAAGTTTCTCCGGGTGCGTACGAGCAGTACTTC. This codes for CASSQVSPGAYEQYF.

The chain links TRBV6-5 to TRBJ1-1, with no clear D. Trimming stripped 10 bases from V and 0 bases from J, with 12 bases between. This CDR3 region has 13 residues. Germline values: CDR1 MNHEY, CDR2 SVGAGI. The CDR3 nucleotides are TGTGCCACCGGAGAACTCATGAACACTGAAGCTTTCTTT. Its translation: CATGELMNTEAFF.

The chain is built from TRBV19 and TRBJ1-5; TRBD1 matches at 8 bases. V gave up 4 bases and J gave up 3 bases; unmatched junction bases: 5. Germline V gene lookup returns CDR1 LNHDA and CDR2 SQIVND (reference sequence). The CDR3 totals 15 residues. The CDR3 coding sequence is TGTGCCAGTAGTAGCGGACAGGGCTACAATCAGCCCCAGCATTTT. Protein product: CASSSGQGYNQPQHF.

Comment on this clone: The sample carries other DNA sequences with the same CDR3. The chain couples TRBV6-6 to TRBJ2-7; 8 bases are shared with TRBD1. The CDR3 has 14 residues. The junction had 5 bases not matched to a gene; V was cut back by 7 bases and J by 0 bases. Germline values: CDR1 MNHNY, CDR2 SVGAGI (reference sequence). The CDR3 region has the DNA TGTGCCAGCACTCTACAGGGGGGCTCCTACGAGCAGTACTTC. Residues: CASTLQGGSYEQYF.

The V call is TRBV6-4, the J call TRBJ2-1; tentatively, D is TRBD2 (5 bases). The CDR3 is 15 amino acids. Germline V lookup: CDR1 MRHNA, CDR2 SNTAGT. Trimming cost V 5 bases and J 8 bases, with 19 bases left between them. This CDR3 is CASSSTESGNYEQFF. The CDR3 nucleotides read TGTGCCAGCAGTTCCACCGAAAGCGGTAACTATGAGCAGTTCTTC.

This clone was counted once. The CDR3 region has the DNA TGCGCCAGCAGCCAAGACCCTTGGACAGGGGTAGGAAACACCATATATTTT. Translation: CASSQDPWTGVGNTIYF. The chain has TRBV4-1 and TRBJ1-3; 9 bases are a match to TRBD1. Trimming cost V 0 bases and J 4 bases; bases outside gene matches: 7. The CDR3 has 17 residues. Germline assignment: CDR1 MGHRA and CDR2 YSYEKL.

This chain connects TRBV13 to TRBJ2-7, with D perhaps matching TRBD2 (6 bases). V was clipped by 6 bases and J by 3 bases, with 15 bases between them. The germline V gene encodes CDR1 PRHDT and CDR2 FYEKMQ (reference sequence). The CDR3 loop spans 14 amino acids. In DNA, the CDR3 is TGTGCCAGCAGTGGCCCCCTGCGGGACTACGAGCAGTACTTC. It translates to CASSGPLRDYEQYF.

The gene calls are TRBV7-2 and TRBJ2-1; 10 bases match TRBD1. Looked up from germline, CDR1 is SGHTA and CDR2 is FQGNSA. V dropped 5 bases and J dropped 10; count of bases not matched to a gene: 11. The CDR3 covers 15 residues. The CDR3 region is CASSVRDRGTFEQFF. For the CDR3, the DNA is TGTGCCAGCAGCGTCCGGGACAGGGGAACTTTCGAGCAGTTCTTC.

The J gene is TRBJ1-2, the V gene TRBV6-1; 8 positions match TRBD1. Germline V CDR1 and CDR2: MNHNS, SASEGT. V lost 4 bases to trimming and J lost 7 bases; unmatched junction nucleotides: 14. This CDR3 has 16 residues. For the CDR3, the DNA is TGTGCCAGCAGTGCCCGGACAGGGACGATTCGGAGTGGCTACACCTTC. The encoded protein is CASSARTGTIRSGYTF.

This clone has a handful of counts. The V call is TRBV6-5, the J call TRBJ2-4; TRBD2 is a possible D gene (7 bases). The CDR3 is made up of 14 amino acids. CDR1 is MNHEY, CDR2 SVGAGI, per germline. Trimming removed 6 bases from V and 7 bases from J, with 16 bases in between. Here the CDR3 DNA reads TGTGCCAGCAGGGGCCGAGGGGGAGGGAACATTCAGTACTTC. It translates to CASRGRGGGNIQYF.

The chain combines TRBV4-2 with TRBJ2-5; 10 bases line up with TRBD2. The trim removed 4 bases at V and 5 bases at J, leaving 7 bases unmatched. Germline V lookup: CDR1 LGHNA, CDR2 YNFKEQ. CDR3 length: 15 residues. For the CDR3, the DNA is TGTGCCAGCAGCCCGACACTAGCGGGGTTCGAGACCCAGTACTTC. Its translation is CASSPTLAGFETQYF.

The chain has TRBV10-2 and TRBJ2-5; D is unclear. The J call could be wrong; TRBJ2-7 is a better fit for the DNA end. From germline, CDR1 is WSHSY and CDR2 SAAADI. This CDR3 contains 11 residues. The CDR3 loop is CASSDIHEQYF. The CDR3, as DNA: TGCGCCAGCAGTGATATTCACGAGCAGTACTTC.

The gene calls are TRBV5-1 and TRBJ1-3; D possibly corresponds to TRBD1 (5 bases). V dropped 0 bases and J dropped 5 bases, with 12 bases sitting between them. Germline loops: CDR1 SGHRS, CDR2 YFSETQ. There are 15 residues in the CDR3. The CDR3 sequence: CASSLEGSYRNTIYF. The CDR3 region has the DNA TGCGCCAGCAGCTTGGAGGGGTCTTATAGAAACACCATATATTTT.

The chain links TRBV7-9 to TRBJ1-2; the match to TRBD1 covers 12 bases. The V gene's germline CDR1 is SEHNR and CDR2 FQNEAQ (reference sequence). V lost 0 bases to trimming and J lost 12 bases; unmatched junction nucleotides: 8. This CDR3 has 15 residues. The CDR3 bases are TGTGCCAGCAGCTTAGCCGGGACAGGGGGCGGAATTGACACCTTC. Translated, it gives CASSLAGTGGGIDTF.

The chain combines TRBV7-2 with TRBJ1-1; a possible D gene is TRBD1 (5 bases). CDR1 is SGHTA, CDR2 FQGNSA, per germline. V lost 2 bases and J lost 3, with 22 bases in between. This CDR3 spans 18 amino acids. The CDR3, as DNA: TGTGCCAGCAGCTTAATTGCGGGGACGGGTGGGGGGTACACTGAAGCTTTCTTT. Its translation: CASSLIAGTGGGYTEAFF.

For the CDR3, the DNA is TGCAGCGTTGATGGAGCGGCAGGGGGAATGTCCGGGGAGCTGTTTTTT. Translating gives CSVDGAAGGMSGELFF. This sequence joins TRBV29-1 and TRBJ2-2; 7 bases are shared with TRBD1. The CDR3 consists of 16 residues. V trimming: 3 bases; J trimming: 6 bases; junction bases outside the gene matches: 13. Germline loops: CDR1 SQVTM, CDR2 ANQGSEA.

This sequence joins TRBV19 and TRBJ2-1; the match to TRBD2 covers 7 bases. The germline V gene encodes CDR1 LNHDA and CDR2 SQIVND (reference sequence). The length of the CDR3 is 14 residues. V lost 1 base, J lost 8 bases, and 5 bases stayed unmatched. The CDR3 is CASSIGAGRDEQFF. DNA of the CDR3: TGTGCCAGTAGTATAGGAGCGGGAAGGGATGAGCAGTTCTTC.

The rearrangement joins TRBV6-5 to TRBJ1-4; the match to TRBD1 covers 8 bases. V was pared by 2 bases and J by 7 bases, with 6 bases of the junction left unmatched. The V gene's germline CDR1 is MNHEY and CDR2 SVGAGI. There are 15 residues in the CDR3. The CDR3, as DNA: TGTGCCAGCAGTTACAGGCCGGGACAGGTTGAAAAACTGTTTTTT. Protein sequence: CASSYRPGQVEKLFF.

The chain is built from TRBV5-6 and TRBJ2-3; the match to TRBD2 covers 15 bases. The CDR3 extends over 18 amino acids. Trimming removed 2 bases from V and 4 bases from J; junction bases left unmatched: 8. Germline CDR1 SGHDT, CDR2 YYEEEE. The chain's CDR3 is CASSLRTSGRARADTQYF. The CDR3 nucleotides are TGTGCCAGCAGCTTAAGGACTAGCGGGAGGGCCCGAGCAGATACGCAGTATTTT.

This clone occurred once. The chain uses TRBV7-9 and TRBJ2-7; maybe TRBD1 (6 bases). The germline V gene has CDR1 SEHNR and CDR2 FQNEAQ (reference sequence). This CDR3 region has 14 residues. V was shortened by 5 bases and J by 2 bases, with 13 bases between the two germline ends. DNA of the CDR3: TGTGCCAGCAGCGCTACGTCAGGGGCCTACGAGCAGTACTTC. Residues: CASSATSGAYEQYF. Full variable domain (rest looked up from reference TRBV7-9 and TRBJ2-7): DTGVSQNPRHKITKRGQNVTFRCDPISEHNRLYWYRQTLGQGPEFLTYFQNEAQLEKSRLLSDRFSAERPKGSFSTLEIQRTEQGDSAMYLCASSATSGAYEQYFGPGTRLTVT.